This T cell receptor (beta chain) was captured in a study of blood T cell repertoires in COVID-19. Study-wide background: Donors in the United States, Italy and Spain gave samples during acute or convalescent COVID-19. Sources were T cells, B-cell-depleted T cells, or PBMCs; the material itself was cDNA or gDNA.

Source study methods: Estimation of nucleated cell counts was performed using reference gene primer amplification. The repertoire was sequenced with immunoSEQ multiplex PCR; TCRdb's copy has only in-frame clones and lacks some. That table is the source of V, J and clone size, and D and trimming were worked out from the DNA. This sample has 150,000 to 200,000 clones, with around three quarters found just once. This clone appeared a few times. CDR1 and CDR2 from the germline V gene are SGHDN and FVKESK. The CDR3 contains 14 residues. Trimming stripped 1 base from V and 2 bases from J, with 8 bases between.

V is TRBV14 and J is TRBJ2-5; D is uncertain. The material sequenced was peripheral blood. This clonotype was obtained from a man between 65 and 85 years old with active or convalescent COVID-19. The CDR3 protein is CASSQGNLQETQYF. The CDR3 nucleotides are TGTGCCAGCAGCCAAGGAAACTTACAAGAGACCCAGTACTTC. Combining the CDR3 with reference TRBV14 and TRBJ2-5 gives the whole variable domain EAGVTQFPSHSVIEKGQTVTLRCDPISGHDNLYWYRRVMGKEIKFLLHFVKESKQDESGMPNNRFLAERTGGTYSTLKVQPAELEDSGVYFCASSQGNLQETQYFGPGTRLLVL.